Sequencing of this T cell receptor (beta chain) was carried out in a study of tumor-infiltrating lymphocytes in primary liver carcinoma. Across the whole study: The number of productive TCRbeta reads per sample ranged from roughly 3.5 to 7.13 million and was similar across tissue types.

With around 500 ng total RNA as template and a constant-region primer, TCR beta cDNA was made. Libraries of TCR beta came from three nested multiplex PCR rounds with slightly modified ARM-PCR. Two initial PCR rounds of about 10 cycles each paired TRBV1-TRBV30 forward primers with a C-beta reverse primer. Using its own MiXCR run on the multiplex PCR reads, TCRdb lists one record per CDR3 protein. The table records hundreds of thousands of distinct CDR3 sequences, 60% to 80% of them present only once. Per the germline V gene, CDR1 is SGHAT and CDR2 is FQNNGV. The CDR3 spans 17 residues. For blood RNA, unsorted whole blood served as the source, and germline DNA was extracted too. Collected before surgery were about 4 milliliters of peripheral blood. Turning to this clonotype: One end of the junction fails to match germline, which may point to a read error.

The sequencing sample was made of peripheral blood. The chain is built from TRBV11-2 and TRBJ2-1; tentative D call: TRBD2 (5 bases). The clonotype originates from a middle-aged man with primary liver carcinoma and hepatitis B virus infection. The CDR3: CVSSLGGLRESYNEQFF. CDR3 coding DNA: TGTGTCAGCAGCTTAGGAGGACTTCGCGAATCCTACAATGAGCAGTTCTTC. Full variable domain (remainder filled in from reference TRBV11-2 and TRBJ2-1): EAGVAQSPRYKIIEKRQSVAFWCNPISGHATLYWYQQILGQGPKLLIQFQNNGVVDDSQLPKDRFSAERLKGVDSTLKIQPAKLEDSAVYLCVSSLGGLRESYNEQFFGPGTRLTVL.